This T cell receptor (beta chain) was documented in a study of T cells expressing NK-cell markers. Study as a whole: Eight donors were sequenced, seven testing HCMV-seropositive and one testing seronegative.

TCRdb processed the 5' RACE reads again and assigns one entry to each CDR3 protein, with no DNA. The repertoire table contains about 460,000 distinct CDR3 sequences. The material sequenced was blood T cells: a sorted CD56 or NKG2C T cell subset, CD4+ or CD8+ T cells, or bulk PBMC T cells (not recorded which). The clonotype was recovered from a woman aged 45 to 65 in good health.

The CDR3 is CASRGLIAKNIQYF. V usage is TRBV27 and J usage is TRBJ2-4; TCRdb calls TRBD2, which cannot be checked without DNA. This CDR3 spans 14 amino acids. The germline V gene has CDR1 MNHEY and CDR2 SMNVEV (reference sequence).